The 23 T cell receptor beta chains given below trace back to one sample, sequenced in a study of human T cells and chemical hapten exposure. TCRdb itself ran the RACE reads through MiXCR, one entry per CDR3 protein. The repertoire includes 300,000 to 450,000 distinct CDR3 sequences, less than 6.5% of them detected once, and around 2.6% sits in the top ten. Time point of the sample: pre-sensitization, week 0. Noted treatment: therapeutic diphenylcyclopropenone sensitization with weekly scalp DPC. The sample in question was whole blood, obtained in connection with sensitization to the hapten diphenylcyclopropenone (DPC). Every receptor here comes from a woman aged 45-59 years with alopecia areata. Some clones in this sample may be carry-over from other donors' samples.

In its sample, this clonotype was seen a few times. V is TRBV7-2 and J is TRBJ2-2; TRBD2 aligns across 7 bases. The V and J ends lost 2 bases and 4 bases, in that order; junction bases with no gene match: 7. The CDR3 spans 16 residues. Germline CDR1 SGHTA, CDR2 FQGNSA. The CDR3 DNA follows: TGTGCCAGCAGCTTAAGTGTGGCTAGCGGCACCGGGGAGCTGTTTTTT. Protein product: CASSLSVASGTGELFF.

This clonotype came up many times. This chain connects TRBV28 to TRBJ1-5; no clear D gene. Trimming removed 6 bases at V and 3 bases at J, with 6 bases between. Germline loops: CDR1 MDHEN, CDR2 SYDVKM. This CDR3 has 12 residues. For the CDR3, the DNA is TGTGCCAGCAGGGGCCCCAATCAGCCCCAGCATTTT. Translating it yields CASRGPNQPQHF. The full variable domain, its missing parts supplied by reference TRBV28 and TRBJ1-5, is DVKVTQSSRYLVKRTGEKVFLECVQDMDHENMFWYRQDPGLGLRLIYFSYDVKMKEKGDIPEGYSVSREKKERFSLILESASTNQTSMYLCASRGPNQPQHFGDGTRLSIL.

This clonotype was seen many times. The genes are TRBV5-1 and TRBJ1-1; tentatively, D is TRBD1 (5 bases). CDR1 is SGHRS, CDR2 YFSETQ, per germline. V was shortened by 2 bases and J by 4 bases, with 18 bases between the two germline ends. This CDR3 region has 16 residues. CDR3 DNA: TGCGCCAGCAGCTTCACGGGGCAGGAGCCGGGCACTGAAGCTTTCTTT. Encoded protein: CASSFTGQEPGTEAFF.

This clonotype was seen ten or more times. V usage is TRBV6-5 and J usage is TRBJ2-7; 10 bases line up with TRBD1. Germline-derived CDR1 and CDR2 are MNHEY and SVGAGI. This CDR3 comprises 14 residues. Trimming removed 4 bases from V and 5 bases from J; junction bases left unmatched: 5. The DNA of the CDR3 is TGTGCCAGCAGTTTCGACAGGGGGCCCGACGAGCAGTACTTC. Protein: CASSFDRGPDEQYF.

This clonotype has more than one count but fewer than ten. This chain links TRBV3-1 with TRBJ2-7, with 10 bases lining up with TRBD1. The J segment lost 5 bases and the V segment lost 3 bases, leaving 7 bases of the junction unmatched. Germline V gene sequence: CDR1 LGHDT, CDR2 YNNKEL (reference sequence). CDR3 length equals 15 residues. In DNA, the CDR3 is TGTGCCAGCAGCCATCCCGGGACAGGGGCCGACGAGCAGTACTTC. Translation: CASSHPGTGADEQYF.

This clonotype appeared many times. The V and J genes are TRBV12-3 or TRBV12-4 and TRBJ1-1; D gene ambiguous. This CDR3 spans 15 amino acids. Trimming pared 1 base from V and 4 bases from J, leaving 13 bases between. The CDR3 DNA follows: TGTGCCAGCAGTTTAGAAGGTAGTGGTTCCACTGAAGCTTTCTTT. Translation: CASSLEGSGSTEAFF.

At least ten counts were recorded for this clonotype. This chain uses TRBV12-3 or TRBV12-4 with TRBJ2-2; the D gene could be TRBD1 or TRBD2 (5 bases each). The ends were cut back, 5 bases at V and 7 bases at J, with 11 bases in the middle. This CDR3 has 13 residues. The CDR3 spells CASSLGTSGELFF. The CDR3 DNA follows: TGTGCCAGCAGTCTAGGGACGAGCGGGGAGCTGTTTTTT.

This clonotype has a handful of counts. The rearrangement joins TRBV5-1 to TRBJ2-3; 7 bases line up with TRBD2. The junction had 14 bases not matched to a gene; V was cut back by 2 bases and J by 8 bases. The CDR3 has 16 amino acids. The germline V gene encodes CDR1 SGHRS and CDR2 YFSETQ. CDR3 sequence reads: CASSLGSGAPGATQYF. The CDR3 nucleotides are TGCGCCAGCAGCTTAGGCAGCGGGGCCCCTGGTGCTACGCAGTATTTT.

In its sample, this clonotype was seen many times. The chain uses TRBV6-2 or TRBV6-3 and TRBJ2-1; TRBD1 agrees at 8 bases. V lost 7 bases and J lost 9; bases outside the gene matches: 2. Looked up from germline, CDR1 is MNHEY and CDR2 is SVGEGT. CDR3 length: 11 amino acids. The CDR3 region is CASTQGGEQFF. The CDR3 DNA reads as TGTGCCAGCACACAGGGGGGTGAGCAGTTCTTC.

This clonotype was picked up many times. The chain recombines TRBV29-1 with TRBJ1-4; TRBD1 matches 8 bases. The germline CDR1 and CDR2 sequences are SQVTM and ANQGSEA. Losses at the gene ends were 6 bases for V and 10 bases for J; bases not matched to a gene: 16. This CDR3 has 15 amino acids. Here the CDR3 reads CSVRDTGTGWGKLFF. DNA for the CDR3: TGCAGCGTCCGCGACACCGGGACAGGTTGGGGAAAACTGTTTTTT.

This clonotype was detected many times. The V and J genes are TRBV9 and TRBJ2-7; D could derive from TRBD1 or TRBD2 (5 bases each). The CDR3 is made up of 16 amino acids. CDR1 and CDR2 from the germline V gene are SGDLS and YYNGEE. V was clipped by 4 bases and J by 5 bases, with 22 bases between them. In DNA form, the CDR3 reads TGTGCCAGCAGCAGAACCTCCGGGACGGGGTTGAACGAGCAGTACTTC. Translation: CASSRTSGTGLNEQYF.

At least ten counts were recorded for this clonotype. This chain links TRBV29-1 with TRBJ2-7, with TRBD2 matching over 11 bases. V lost 5 bases, J lost 6 bases, and 6 bases stayed unmatched. Germline CDR1 and CDR2: SQVTM and ANQGSEA. This CDR3 is 13 amino acids long. CDR3 bases: TGCAGCGTTTGGCTAGCGGGAGGACCCGAGCAGTACTTC. It is translated as CSVWLAGGPEQYF.

At least ten counts were recorded for this clonotype. This sequence joins TRBV6-5 and TRBJ2-3, with TRBD2 matching over 13 bases. The V and J ends lost 5 bases and 5 bases, in that order; junction bases with no gene match: 7. Germline V gene lookup returns CDR1 MNHEY and CDR2 SVGAGI. The length of the CDR3 is 16 residues. The CDR3 region has the DNA TGTGCCAGCAGTATAGGACTAGCGGGGGCCGGAGATACGCAGTATTTT. Translation: CASSIGLAGAGDTQYF.

This clonotype was found many times. The chain carries TRBV4-1 and TRBJ2-1, with D maybe TRBD2 (6 bases). With 0 bases removed from V and 12 bases from J, the gap between germline ends came to 18 bases. The CDR3 totals 15 residues. Germline CDR1 MGHRA, CDR2 YSYEKL. This CDR3 reads CASSQDDGRISRQFF. In DNA, the CDR3 is TGCGCCAGCAGCCAAGATGACGGGAGAATAAGTAGGCAGTTCTTC.

This clonotype was counted at least ten times. The chain is built from TRBV2 and TRBJ2-4, with 9 bases lining up with TRBD2. V was clipped by 3 bases and J by 2 bases; unmatched bases: 5. Germline CDR1 SNHLY, CDR2 FYNNEI. The CDR3 extends over 16 amino acids. The CDR3 region is CASSDSSGAPKNIQYF. The CDR3 DNA is TGTGCCAGCAGTGATTCTAGCGGGGCACCCAAAAACATTCAGTACTTC.

This clonotype was observed at least ten times. The CDR3 DNA reads TGTGCCAGCAGTTACTTCAGGACAGCCCTCATGAACACTGAAGCTTTCTTT. This translates into CASSYFRTALMNTEAFF. V is TRBV6-5 and J is TRBJ1-1, with D possibly matching TRBD1 (6 bases). The germline V and J ends were trimmed by 1 base and 0 bases, with 15 bases remaining between them. The CDR3 is 17 amino acids. Per germline, CDR1 MNHEY and CDR2 SVGAGI.

The chain couples TRBV12-3 or TRBV12-4 to TRBJ1-2, with D maybe TRBD1 (5 bases). Trimming removed 3 bases at V and 4 bases at J, with 12 bases between. This CDR3 has 14 amino acids. CDR3 sequence reads: CASSFSQGGYGYTF. The CDR3 DNA reads TGTGCCAGCAGTTTTAGTCAGGGAGGCTATGGCTACACCTTC.

The table lists this clonotype with a few counts. As DNA, the CDR3 is TGTGCCAGCAGCTCCCAGACGGGCAATGAGCAGTTCTTC. Translation gives CASSSQTGNEQFF. This rearrangement joins TRBV7-9 to TRBJ2-1; D call uncertain. Germline CDR1 reads SEHNR; CDR2 reads FQNEAQ (reference sequence). V was pared by 4 bases and J by 6 bases, with 10 bases between. There are 13 residues in the CDR3.

This clonotype was detected only a few times. The V and J genes are TRBV7-9 and TRBJ2-7, with 11 bases identical to TRBD1. J was trimmed by 7 bases and V by 0 bases; bases with no gene match: 5. The germline V gene encodes CDR1 SEHNR and CDR2 FQNEAQ (reference sequence). The CDR3 is 15 residues long. CDR3 sequence: CASSLAGTGGREQYF. In DNA form, the CDR3 reads TGTGCCAGCAGCTTAGCCGGGACAGGGGGTCGGGAGCAGTACTTC.

In its sample, this clonotype was seen a few times. The chain carries TRBV18 and TRBJ2-3; TRBD1 is a possible D gene (6 bases). Trimming took off 5 bases at V and 4 bases at J, with 13 bases between the two ends. CDR1 is KGHSH, CDR2 LQKENI, per germline. This CDR3 has 14 residues. As DNA, the CDR3 is TGTGCCAGCTCAAGCCTACAGGGCGCAGATACGCAGTATTTT. Residues: CASSSLQGADTQYF.

There are many counts of this clonotype. The rearrangement uses TRBV20-1 and TRBJ1-1, with D unresolved. There are 11 residues in the CDR3. Trimming removed 4 bases at V and 7 bases at J, with 10 bases between. Germline V CDR1 and CDR2: DFQATT, SNEGSKA (reference sequence). In DNA form, the CDR3 reads TGCAGTGCTACCTTTTGGGGTGAAGCTTTCTTT. Translation gives CSATFWGEAFF.

The V call is TRBV5-4, the J call TRBJ1-1; 8 positions agree with TRBD1. Per the germline V gene, CDR1 is SGHNT and CDR2 is YYREEE (reference sequence). V shed 3 bases and J 3 bases; nucleotides not matched to a gene: 7. The CDR3 length is 15 residues. The CDR3 DNA follows: TGTGCCAGCAGCTCCCGGACAGGGCGGTACACTGAAGCTTTCTTT. Its protein product is CASSSRTGRYTEAFF.

This clonotype was detected only a few times. J is TRBJ1-2 and V is TRBV7-6; D unclear. This CDR3 spans 16 amino acids. Looked up from germline, CDR1 is SGHVS and CDR2 is FNYEAQ. Trimming removed 5 bases at V and 4 bases at J, with 20 bases between. The CDR3 DNA sequence: TGTGCCAGCAGCGGAACCTTAGCCAGGAGCCTCTATGGCTACACCTTC. Its translation: CASSGTLARSLYGYTF.